This TCR beta chain was documented in a study of blood T cell repertoires in COVID-19. This clone was found once. Generated by immunoSEQ multiplex PCR, the TCRdb table keeps only in-frame clones and is missing some. The data hold more than 85,000 clones, with 91% observed a single time. V lost 6 bases and J 3 bases, leaving 18 bases between the germline ends. Germline CDR1 and CDR2: MDHEN and SYDVKM. This CDR3 comprises 15 residues. This chain links TRBV28 with TRBJ2-7; D perhaps matches TRBD2 (7 bases). This sequence was found in a man aged 55-75 years with acute or convalescent COVID-19. Sequences were obtained from peripheral blood. The CDR3, as DNA: TGTGCCAGCAGCGACGTGGGGGCGGGAGACTACGAGCAGTACTTC. It is translated as CASSDVGAGDYEQYF.